Listed here are 31 T cell receptor beta chains from one sample, sequenced in a study of CD8 T cells in Susac syndrome. Roughly 0.45 to 1 ug RNA was reverse transcribed with random hexamers. TCRdb analysed the immunoSEQ multiplex PCR reads with MiXCR anew, one entry per CDR3 protein. Found here are some 100,000 distinct CDR3 sequences, around 93% of them singletons; the top ten hold roughly 0.11%. Sequencing was done on a sample of CD8+ T cells from PBMCs. These receptors were obtained from a human donor in good health.

This chain uses TRBV9 with TRBJ2-5; TRBD1 or TRBD2 may be the D gene (6 bases each). Germline V gene lookup returns CDR1 SGDLS and CDR2 YYNGEE. The ends were cut back, 4 bases at V and 9 bases at J, with 16 bases in the middle. The CDR3 consists of 13 residues. CDR3 sequence (DNA): TGTGCCAGCAGCCCGCACTCGGAGGGGGCCCAGTACTTC. This codes for CASSPHSEGAQYF. The whole variable domain, remainder taken from reference TRBV9 and TRBJ2-5, is DSGVTQTPKHLITATGQRVTLRCSPRSGDLSVYWYQQSLDQGLQFLIQYYNGEERAKGNILERFSAQQFPDLHSELNLSSLELGDSALYFCASSPHSEGAQYFGPGTRLLVL.

CDR3 coding DNA: TGCAGTGCCCCCGGCGGAGGAATACAAAACATTCAGTACTTC. Translating gives CSAPGGGIQNIQYF. The V and J genes are TRBV20-1 and TRBJ2-4; D is perhaps TRBD2 (5 bases). There are 14 residues in the CDR3. V lost 6 bases and J lost 5, with 17 bases in between. The germline gives CDR1 DFQATT, CDR2 SNEGSKA (reference sequence).

The chain has TRBV6-5 and TRBJ1-1; the D gene is possibly TRBD1 (6 bases). The CDR3 contains 11 residues. V was pared by 11 bases and J by 7 bases, with 14 bases between. Per the germline V gene, CDR1 is MNHEY and CDR2 is SVGAGI. The CDR3 bases are TGTGCCGTTTGGGGGGGCCTTGAAGCTTTCTTT. As protein: CAVWGGLEAFF.

The chain carries TRBV13 and TRBJ1-2, with TRBD1 matching over 7 bases. The germline V gene encodes CDR1 PRHDT and CDR2 FYEKMQ (reference sequence). The V and J ends lost 1 base and 4 bases, in that order; junction bases with no gene match: 12. CDR3 size: 17 residues. The CDR3 DNA is TGTGCCAGCAGCTTAGAGGGACAGCGACCCACCCGCTATGGCTACACCTTC. This encodes CASSLEGQRPTRYGYTF.

This clonotype was seen just once. The chain has TRBV19 and TRBJ2-6; 8 positions agree with TRBD1. V was pared by 3 bases and J by 4 bases, with 2 bases of the junction left unmatched. Germline CDR1 reads LNHDA; CDR2 reads SQIVND (reference sequence). There are 15 residues in the CDR3. The CDR3 sequence is CASSIQGAGANVLTF. The CDR3 DNA is TGTGCCAGTAGTATCCAGGGGGCAGGGGCCAACGTCCTGACTTTC.

The gene calls are TRBV12-3 or TRBV12-4 and TRBJ1-6, with D perhaps TRBD1 (6 bases). The V end was cut by 2 bases, the J end by 8 bases, with 10 bases between. The CDR3 extends over 14 amino acids. The CDR3 loop is CASSLTGAHSPLHF. The CDR3 nucleotides read TGTGCCAGCAGTTTAACGGGGGCCCATTCACCCCTCCACTTT.

The V and J genes are TRBV5-1 and TRBJ2-7; D is unclear. Per the germline V gene, CDR1 is SGHRS and CDR2 is YFSETQ. Trimming removed 1 base from V and 1 base from J, with 15 bases in between. The CDR3 sequence is 16 residues long. CDR3 amino acids: CASSLMQLGPSYEQYF. For the CDR3, the DNA is TGCGCCAGCAGCTTGATGCAACTCGGGCCTTCCTACGAGCAGTACTTC.

The J gene is TRBJ1-1, the V gene TRBV7-2; no definite D call. The germline CDR1 and CDR2 sequences are SGHTA and FQGNSA. This CDR3 region has 14 residues. V was shortened by 1 base and J by 4 bases, with 10 bases between the two germline ends. DNA of the CDR3: TGTGCCAGCAGCTTAGAAGGGTTGCGCACTGAAGCTTTCTTT. Its protein is CASSLEGLRTEAFF.

The V and J genes are TRBV7-2 and TRBJ1-1, with a tentative D call TRBD1 (6 bases). Germline-derived CDR1 and CDR2 are SGHTA and FQGNSA. The V end was cut by 5 bases, the J end by 0 bases, with 10 bases between. This CDR3 is built from 14 residues. The CDR3, as DNA: TGTGCCAGCAGCAGACAGGCATTGAACACTGAAGCTTTCTTT. It yields the protein CASSRQALNTEAFF.

The chain joins TRBV6-2 or TRBV6-3 to TRBJ2-5, with unresolved D. Germline CDR1 is MNHEY and CDR2 is SVGEGT. The CDR3 consists of 12 residues. V lost 7 bases, J lost 1 base, and 7 bases lay in between. CDR3 sequence: CASTDPQETQYF. CDR3 sequence (DNA): TGTGCCAGCACTGACCCCCAAGAGACCCAGTACTTC.

J is TRBJ1-1 and V is TRBV29-1; TRBD1 aligns across 8 bases. The CDR3 totals 14 residues. Germline V lookup: CDR1 SQVTM, CDR2 ANQGSEA. V was clipped by 5 bases and J by 0 bases; unmatched bases: 5. CDR3 in DNA: TGCAGCGTTTGGACAGGGAGCATGAACACTGAAGCTTTCTTT. Amino acids: CSVWTGSMNTEAFF.

This sequence joins TRBV29-1 and TRBJ1-1; D unresolved. V was cut by 7 bases and J by 7 bases, with 10 bases left in between. The germline V gene encodes CDR1 SQVTM and CDR2 ANQGSEA. The CDR3 covers 10 residues. Here the CDR3 DNA reads TGCAGCGCCGAGGGAGGTGAAGCTTTCTTT. This sequence encodes CSAEGGEAFF.

This clonotype has only a few counts. The chain links TRBV11-2 to TRBJ2-3; D gene uncertain. Germline assignment: CDR1 SGHAT and CDR2 FQNNGV. V was shortened by 3 bases and J by 6 bases, with 10 bases between the two germline ends. The CDR3 is made up of 13 amino acids. The CDR3 loop reads CASSLNLGDTQYF. CDR3 DNA sequence: TGTGCCAGCAGCTTGAATCTTGGGGATACGCAGTATTTT.

The chain recombines TRBV7-2 with TRBJ1-2; D call uncertain. CDR1 SGHTA and CDR2 FQGNSA come from the germline V gene. The V end was cut by 5 bases, the J end by 4 bases, with 11 bases between. CDR3 length: 13 residues. The CDR3 nucleotides are TGTGCCAGCAGCCGGGAGGTCGGCTATGGCTACACCTTC. This gives the protein CASSREVGYGYTF.

V usage is TRBV5-4 and J usage is TRBJ1-2; TRBD1 might be the D (5 bases). Germline-derived CDR1 and CDR2 are SGHNT and YYREEE (reference sequence). V was clipped by 2 bases and J by 8 bases, with 19 bases between them. This CDR3 has 15 residues. CDR3 amino acids: CASSLVGLDTRGYTF. CDR3 bases: TGTGCCAGCAGCTTAGTCGGACTGGACACGCGGGGCTACACCTTC.

The rearrangement links TRBV9 to TRBJ2-5, with 8 bases matching TRBD2. CDR1 and CDR2 from the germline V gene are SGDLS and YYNGEE. Trimming took 4 bases from V and 7 from J; bases not matched to a gene: 15. The CDR3 extends over 16 amino acids. The CDR3 protein is CASSSRSDGLAVTQYF. The CDR3 DNA is TGTGCCAGCAGCTCCCGAAGCGATGGACTAGCCGTGACCCAGTACTTC.

The chain joins TRBV6-2 or TRBV6-3 to TRBJ2-5, with 7 bases lining up with TRBD2. Germline lookup yields CDR1 MNHEY and CDR2 SVGEGT. The CDR3 is 15 residues long. J gave up 5 bases and V 10 bases, and 16 bases lay outside the gene matches. CDR3: CAITSKSGGGETQYF. The CDR3 bases are TGTGCCATTACAAGCAAGTCGGGAGGAGGCGAGACCCAGTACTTC.

V and J are TRBV19 and TRBJ2-1; 7 positions match TRBD2. The CDR3 consists of 12 residues. Germline V lookup: CDR1 LNHDA, CDR2 SQIVND (reference sequence). The V gene end was trimmed by 6 bases and the J gene end by 9 bases; junction bases not matched to a gene: 5. The CDR3 DNA is TGTGCCAGTAGCCAAGGGGAGGGTGAGCAGTTCTTC. As protein: CASSQGEGEQFF.

The V call is TRBV3-1, the J call TRBJ2-2; TRBD2 matches at 9 bases. CDR1 is LGHDT and CDR2 is YNNKEL in the germline V gene (reference sequence). The length of the CDR3 is 16 residues. V lost 4 bases and J lost 6; bases outside the gene matches: 9. The CDR3 nucleotides read TGTGCCAGCAGCCCTCCTAGCGGGGTGAAGGCCGGGGAGCTGTTTTTT. This codes for CASSPPSGVKAGELFF. Full variable domain (remainder filled in from reference TRBV3-1 and TRBJ2-2): DTAVSQTPKYLVTQMGNDKSIKCEQNLGHDTMYWYKQDSKKFLKIMFSYNNKELIINETVPNRFSPKSPDKAHLNLHINSLELGDSAVYFCASSPPSGVKAGELFFGEGSRLTVL.

J is TRBJ1-2 and V is TRBV7-2; D gene unclear. V lost 1 base, J lost 11 bases, and 14 bases lay in between. The germline V gene encodes CDR1 SGHTA and CDR2 FQGNSA. The CDR3 sequence is 13 residues long. The CDR3 region is CASSLVVDLGYTF. CDR3 coding DNA: TGTGCCAGCAGCTTAGTCGTGGACCTGGGTTACACCTTC.

The rearrangement uses TRBV10-3 and TRBJ1-1; D perhaps matches TRBD1 (6 bases). Germline lookup yields CDR1 ENHRY and CDR2 SYGVKD. The CDR3 length is 13 residues. Here the CDR3 reads CAFQGSVDTEAFF. In nucleotides, the CDR3 is TGTGCGTTCCAGGGGTCTGTGGACACTGAAGCTTTCTTT.

The chain couples TRBV2 to TRBJ2-5, with 14 bases fitting TRBD2. Germline V CDR1 and CDR2: SNHLY, FYNNEI. Trimming took 8 bases from V and 4 from J; bases not matched to a gene: 24. The CDR3 is 21 residues long. The chain's CDR3 is CASRWAPTSGGVGWIGETQYF. CDR3 DNA sequence: TGTGCCAGCCGATGGGCCCCGACTAGCGGGGGGGTCGGTTGGATTGGAGAGACCCAGTACTTC.

This chain links TRBV5-1 with TRBJ2-3; D is unclear. This CDR3 has 13 amino acids. V was trimmed by 2 bases and J by 2 bases, leaving 6 bases between them. Germline-derived CDR1 and CDR2 are SGHRS and YFSETQ. Here the CDR3 reads CASSLTVTDTQYF. The CDR3 DNA reads as TGCGCCAGCAGCTTAACGGTCACAGATACGCAGTATTTT.

The rearrangement uses TRBV29-1 and TRBJ2-5; 7 bases line up with TRBD1. Per germline, CDR1 SQVTM and CDR2 ANQGSEA. The CDR3 has 13 residues. The ends lost 4 bases at V and 9 bases at J; junction bases unmatched: 11. The CDR3 DNA reads as TGCAGCGTTGGAATGTCAGGGGGTCCGTCCCAGTACTTC. This gives the protein CSVGMSGGPSQYF.

This sequence joins TRBV9 and TRBJ2-1; D is perhaps TRBD1 (5 bases). There are 16 residues in the CDR3. Germline V lookup: CDR1 SGDLS, CDR2 YYNGEE. Trimming cost V 0 bases and J 9 bases, with 19 bases left between them. The CDR3 reads CASSVDPQGFQGEQFF. As DNA, the CDR3 is TGTGCCAGCAGCGTAGATCCCCAAGGGTTTCAGGGTGAGCAGTTCTTC. The full variable domain, with the rest looked up from reference TRBV9 and TRBJ2-1, is DSGVTQTPKHLITATGQRVTLRCSPRSGDLSVYWYQQSLDQGLQFLIQYYNGEERAKGNILERFSAQQFPDLHSELNLSSLELGDSALYFCASSVDPQGFQGEQFFGPGTRLTVL.

This clonotype was seen only once. This sequence joins TRBV5-1 and TRBJ2-3, with 12 bases lining up with TRBD2. The germline V gene has CDR1 SGHRS and CDR2 YFSETQ. The CDR3 consists of 17 residues. Unmatched junction bases numbered 5, after V lost 0 bases and J lost 3 bases. CDR3: CASSLATSGRPTDTQYF. The CDR3 nucleotides are TGCGCCAGCAGCTTGGCAACTAGCGGGAGGCCAACAGATACGCAGTATTTT.

This chain uses TRBV14 with TRBJ2-5; perhaps D is TRBD1 or TRBD2 (6 bases each). V shed 4 bases and J shed 9 bases, with 27 bases lying between them. Germline CDR1 and CDR2: SGHDN and FVKESK. CDR3 length equals 17 residues. The CDR3 DNA sequence: TGTGCCAGCAGCCCGTATTCCACAGGGATTTCAAGGGGGGCCCAGTACTTC. This gives the protein CASSPYSTGISRGAQYF.

This chain links TRBV7-2 with TRBJ2-1, with D perhaps TRBD1 or TRBD2 (6 bases each). From germline, CDR1 is SGHTA and CDR2 FQGNSA. V was pared by 4 bases and J by 10 bases, with 20 bases between. The length of the CDR3 is 15 residues. As DNA, the CDR3 is TGTGCCAGCAGCTCAGCTAGACTAGGCAGGGGAGAGCAGTTCTTC. Encoded protein: CASSSARLGRGEQFF.

The chain is built from TRBV23-1 and TRBJ1-6; the D gene is possibly TRBD1 (6 bases). TRBV23-1 is an ORF, and what it does is uncertain. Trimming stripped 2 bases from V and 5 bases from J, with 16 bases between. The CDR3 has 17 amino acids. This CDR3 reads CASSQRAGTRDNSPLHF. In DNA, the CDR3 is TGCGCCAGCAGTCAACGGGCCGGGACACGGGATAATTCACCCCTCCACTTT.

The gene calls are TRBV7-2 and TRBJ2-2; D gene ambiguous. The CDR3 is 15 residues long. Trimming cost V 2 bases and J 1 base, with 8 bases left between them. CDR1 SGHTA and CDR2 FQGNSA come from the germline V gene. The CDR3 sequence is CASSLRTENTGELFF. The CDR3 DNA sequence: TGTGCCAGCAGCTTACGGACGGAGAACACCGGGGAGCTGTTTTTT.

This rearrangement joins TRBV23-1 to TRBJ1-2; TRBD1 aligns across 11 bases. TRBV23-1 is classed as an ORF, of uncertain function. J lost 3 bases, V lost 7 bases, and 13 bases had no gene match. This CDR3 comprises 17 residues. The CDR3 protein is CASKAWTGGIFDYGYTF. CDR3 nucleotide sequence: TGCGCCAGCAAAGCGTGGACAGGGGGCATCTTTGACTATGGCTACACCTTC.